This T cell receptor (beta chain) was found in a study of T cells in Graves' hyperthyroidism and ophthalmopathy. Trimming took off 5 bases at V and 7 bases at J, with 15 bases between the two ends. In germline, CDR1 is LGHDT, CDR2 YNNKEL (reference sequence). CDR3 length: 14 residues. Note on this clonotype: Its antigen is as yet unknown.

Amplified TCR beta CDR3 regions came from RNA transcripts. In the first-round RT-PCR of the TCR CDR3, the HTBI primer set was used. TCRdb itself ran the multiplex PCR reads through MiXCR, one entry per CDR3 protein. The table has fewer than 400,000 distinct CDR3 sequences, roughly 15% seen once; the top ten hold roughly a third. General study results and limits: The model foresaw ophthalmopathy a median approximately 6.3 months prior to onset.

The receptor's source is a man aged 30 to 39 with Graves' hyperthyroidism. J is TRBJ2-1 and V is TRBV3-1; D is unresolved. Sequences were obtained from blood. The DNA for the CDR3 is TGTGCCAGCAGCTCCGCCCTCAGTGGGAATGAGCAGTTCTTC. It codes for CASSSALSGNEQFF.